Below are 10 T cell receptor beta chains sequenced from a single sample in a study of identical twins. From the 5' RACE reads, TCRdb called clonotypes with MiXCR, one entry per CDR3 protein. The table records approximately 140,000 distinct CDR3 sequences, under 4.5% of them present only once. The sequencing input was memory T cells sorted from blood. These receptors all come from a man younger than 35 in good health.

At least ten counts were recorded for this clonotype. This rearrangement joins TRBV6-5 to TRBJ2-7; tentative D call: TRBD1 (7 bases). The V end was cut by 2 bases, the J end by 2 bases, with 16 bases between. Germline CDR1 MNHEY, CDR2 SVGAGI. This CDR3 contains 16 residues. In DNA, the CDR3 is TGTGCCAGCAGTTACGGAGGGCCAGGGGGACCCTACGAGCAGTACTTC. Translated: CASSYGGPGGPYEQYF.

Only a few counts were recorded for this clonotype. The rearrangement joins TRBV5-6 to TRBJ2-7, with TRBD2 identical over 8 bases. CDR3 length: 14 residues. V gave up 0 bases and J gave up 6 bases; unmatched junction bases: 5. In germline, CDR1 is SGHDT, CDR2 YYEEEE. CDR3 sequence: CASSLVAGSGEQYF. The CDR3 nucleotides read TGTGCCAGCAGCTTGGTAGCGGGGAGCGGCGAGCAGTACTTC.

This clonotype has ten or more counts. The chain combines TRBV6-1 with TRBJ2-4; 7 bases line up with TRBD1. The CDR3 contains 14 residues. From germline, CDR1 is MNHNS and CDR2 SASEGT. V shed 8 bases and J 6 bases; nucleotides not matched to a gene: 10. The CDR3 here is CASRRPGQINIQYF. The CDR3 nucleotides are TGTGCCAGCCGACGTCCGGGACAGATAAACATTCAGTACTTC.

This clonotype was found a few times. The DNA of the CDR3 is TGTGCCAGCACCCCGGGACTAGGGCAGGTAGATACGCAGTATTTT. It is translated as CASTPGLGQVDTQYF. This chain links TRBV9 with TRBJ2-3; 8 nucleotides agree with TRBD2. Looked up from germline, CDR1 is SGDLS and CDR2 is YYNGEE. V trimming: 6 bases; J trimming: 5 bases; junction bases outside the gene matches: 11. This CDR3 has 15 amino acids.

This clonotype has at least ten counts. This sequence joins TRBV9 and TRBJ2-6; no clear D. This CDR3 comprises 15 residues. From germline, CDR1 is SGDLS and CDR2 YYNGEE. V shed 0 bases and J shed 0 bases, with 4 bases lying between them. This CDR3 is CASSVDLSGANVLTF. The DNA of the CDR3 is TGTGCCAGCAGCGTAGACCTCTCTGGGGCCAACGTCCTGACTTTC. Based on the CDR3 plus reference TRBV9 and TRBJ2-6, the full variable domain is DSGVTQTPKHLITATGQRVTLRCSPRSGDLSVYWYQQSLDQGLQFLIQYYNGEERAKGNILERFSAQQFPDLHSELNLSSLELGDSALYFCASSVDLSGANVLTFGAGSRLTVL.

This clonotype was detected a few times. The chain joins TRBV24-1 to TRBJ2-7; TRBD1 is a possible D gene (6 bases). Germline V CDR1 and CDR2: KGHDR, SFDVKD. This CDR3 has 15 amino acids. V dropped 2 bases and J dropped 1 base, with 11 bases sitting between them. The CDR3, as DNA: TGTGCCACCAGTGATTGGGACACCCCGTCCTACGAGCAGTACTTC. Amino acid sequence: CATSDWDTPSYEQYF.

The rearrangement links TRBV11-3 to TRBJ2-3; tentative D call: TRBD2 (6 bases). The ends were cut back, 3 bases at V and 2 bases at J, with 12 bases in the middle. The CDR3 covers 15 residues. Germline V CDR1 and CDR2: SGHNT, YENEEA. CDR3 residues: CASSLREGDTDTQYF. Written as DNA, the CDR3 is TGTGCCAGCAGCTTGCGGGAAGGAGACACAGATACGCAGTATTTT. Complete variable domain (other parts from reference TRBV11-3 and TRBJ2-3): EAGVVQSPRYKIIEKKQPVAFWCNPISGHNTLYWYLQNLGQGPELLIRYENEEAVDDSQLPKDRFSAERLKGVDSTLKIQPAELGDSAVYLCASSLREGDTDTQYFGPGTRLTVL.

There are many counts of this clonotype. The CDR3 reads CASNPHQYNEQFF. The CDR3 nucleotides read TGTGCCAGCAACCCTCACCAATACAATGAGCAGTTCTTC. The gene calls are TRBV12-3 or TRBV12-4 and TRBJ2-1; D unclear. Trimming pared 7 bases from V and 4 bases from J, leaving 11 bases between. The CDR3 spans 13 residues.

The sample holds many counts of this clonotype. V and J are TRBV20-1 and TRBJ2-2; 8 nucleotides line up with TRBD1. The CDR3 has 13 residues. Germline assignment: CDR1 DFQATT and CDR2 SNEGSKA (reference sequence). Losses at the gene ends were 6 bases for V and 4 bases for J; bases not matched to a gene: 4. Here the CDR3 reads CSAPTGGTGELFF. The CDR3 nucleotides read TGCAGTGCCCCCACAGGGGGCACCGGGGAGCTGTTTTTT.

In its sample, this clonotype was seen a few times. The V gene is TRBV6-1, the J gene TRBJ2-1, with 13 bases lining up with TRBD2. This CDR3 is 15 amino acids long. Germline V gene lookup returns CDR1 MNHNS and CDR2 SASEGT. V shed 5 bases and J 7 bases; nucleotides not matched to a gene: 5. CDR3 nucleotides: TGTGCCAGCAGTATTGGGACTAGCGGGAAAAATGAGCAGTTCTTC. Translation gives CASSIGTSGKNEQFF.